This T cell receptor (beta chain) was retrieved from a study of graft-versus-host responses after intestinal transplantation listed by TCRdb under 2021. Study-wide context: Multivisceral, liver-intestinal, or isolated intestinal transplants were received by the recipients. Every recipient was given anti-thymocyte globulin induction, then maintenance tacrolimus and steroids for 3 to 4 years. Graft-versus-host and host-versus-graft alloreactive T cell clones were tracked in the graft, circulation and bone marrow after intestinal transplantation using bulk TCR-beta CDR3 sequencing. To identify alloreactive clones, pre-transplant mixed lymphocyte reaction products were sequenced and compared with unstimulated pre-transplant donor and recipient T cells. The cohort enrolled 20 to 30 intestinal transplant recipients including one retransplant, and a few patients lacking pretransplant specimens were excluded. A peak of at least 4% donor T cells among recipient peripheral blood mononuclear cells was the definition used for donor T cell macrochimerism. Rather than being sequenced by the commercial service, samples from three later patients were sequenced in-house on an Illumina MiSeq and processed with MiXCR.

What the authors observed across the whole study: Patients with donor T cell macrochimerism had high GvH to HvG T cell clonal ratios in their allografts. Peak levels of circulating GvH clones were associated with declines in HvG clones early after transplant. GvH clones were detected in recipient bone marrow, and some appeared earlier in ileal mucosa or blood, consistent with an intestinal mucosal origin. The relatively low number and heterogeneity of intestinal transplant patients limited the conclusions.

The V end loses 5 bases and the J end loses 9 bases, and a stretch of 7 bases separates them. The cysteine opens and the phenylalanine closes a CDR3 of 11 amino acids. Kept here is only the CDR3 DNA, which spans 33 bases and is read in frame from base 1. Via the germline V gene, CDR1 is SGHNT and CDR2 YENEEA. Blood samples were collected up to 4 times in the first month after transplant and then at least monthly when available. A remark on this clone: The clone's antigen remains unknown. No base qualities exist here, and no much larger clone lies one base off it.

The library was built by means of the immunoSEQ multiplex PCR assay. For most patients, genomic DNA was subjected to high-throughput TCR-beta CDR3 sequencing by Adaptive Biotechnologies. In the source study's methods: TCR sequencing data for roughly 20 patients were retrieved from Adaptive's ImmunoSEQ software; a few other patients were processed with MiXCR and VDJtools. Because the origin of CDR3 nucleotide sequences shared between donor and recipient could not be assigned, those sequences were removed. To be classed as alloreactive, a clone needed at least 2-fold expansion over unstimulated cells and a minimum CFSE-low frequency of 0.002% (template counts) or 0.001% (read counts). Mappable clones were those detected in sequenced pre-transplant spleen, lymph node, or MLR CFSE-low populations of the donor or recipient. Cumulative frequency of alloreactive clones was calculated as a percentage of all sequences weighted by copy number. TCRdb took this table from immuneACCESS and kept in-frame rearrangements with V and J called. Such tables lack part of the clones; where checked against another copy, unresolved V genes explain under half of the gap, and the rest is unexplained. That table supplies the V and J calls and clone size; D and trimming were determined from the DNA. The sample data list 35,000 to 45,000 clones, and about 92% of these were observed just once. Together, the top ten hold approximately 4% of the sample.

This specimen consisted of PBMCs, obtained 700 to 850 days after intestinal transplantation. This receptor was obtained from a human patient who received an intestinal transplant, so some T cells may come from the graft donor. The chain is encoded by TRBV11-3 joined to TRBJ2-2; there is no confident call for the D gene. The CDR3 reads as follows: CASSPGRELFF. The DNA sequence follows: TGTGCCAGCAGCCCCGGCCGGGAGCTGTTTTTT.